The 15 T cell receptor beta chains given below trace back to one sample, sequenced in a study of blood T cell repertoires in COVID-19. Assay used: immunoSEQ multiplex PCR; TCRdb lists only in-frame clones, some missing. The sample includes roughly 84,000 clones, approximately 80% of them seen just once. Sequencing used peripheral blood. These receptors originate from a woman older than 75 with acute or convalescent COVID-19.

The CDR3 DNA follows: TGCGCCAGCAGCGTAGTGACAGGGAGTAACGAAAAACTGTTTTTT. It is translated as CASSVVTGSNEKLFF. The chain combines TRBV5-1 with TRBJ1-4, with 7 bases that match TRBD1. The ends lost 4 bases at V and 8 bases at J; junction bases unmatched: 11. The CDR3 sequence is 15 residues long. Germline V CDR1 and CDR2: SGHRS, YFSETQ. The entire variable domain, with the rest obtained from reference TRBV5-1 and TRBJ1-4, is as follows: KAGVTQTPRYLIKTRGQQVTLSCSPISGHRSVSWYQQTPGQGLQFLFEYFSETQRNKGNFPGRFSGRQFSNSRSEMNVSTLELGDSALYLCASSVVTGSNEKLFFGSGTQLSVL.

The rearrangement joins TRBV2 to TRBJ1-2, with D possibly matching TRBD1 (5 bases). CDR3 size: 15 residues. Germline V gene lookup returns CDR1 SNHLY and CDR2 FYNNEI. The V end was cut by 0 bases, the J end by 4 bases, with 12 bases between. The CDR3 reads CASSEAAGSPYGYTF. CDR3 DNA sequence: TGTGCCAGCAGTGAAGCTGCAGGGTCCCCCTATGGCTACACCTTC.

This sequence joins TRBV19 and TRBJ1-2, with 9 bases that match TRBD1. The CDR3 is 15 residues long. Germline V CDR1 and CDR2: LNHDA, SQIVND (reference sequence). The V gene end was trimmed by 7 bases and the J gene end by 6 bases; junction bases not matched to a gene: 12. The CDR3 loop is CASMGLLQGAHGYTF. DNA of the CDR3: TGTGCCAGTATGGGGCTTTTACAGGGGGCTCATGGCTACACCTTC.

In this sample, this clone turned up a few times. The chain is built from TRBV27 and TRBJ1-2; TRBD1 might be the D (5 bases). Per the germline V gene, CDR1 is MNHEY and CDR2 is SMNVEV (reference sequence). V dropped 3 bases and J dropped 6 bases, with 17 bases sitting between them. CDR3 length: 15 amino acids. CDR3 protein: CASSFTVGGGHGYTF. CDR3 coding DNA: TGTGCCAGCAGTTTCACTGTGGGGGGAGGTCATGGCTACACCTTC.

The chain uses TRBV6-5 and TRBJ1-2; D call uncertain. The CDR3 sequence is 15 residues long. The germline V and J ends were trimmed by 0 bases and 4 bases, with 12 bases remaining between them. In germline, CDR1 is MNHEY, CDR2 SVGAGI. CDR3 region: CASSYSAGKAYGYTF. CDR3 nucleotide sequence: TGTGCCAGCAGTTACTCGGCAGGAAAAGCCTATGGCTACACCTTC.

This clone was seen a handful of times. The rearrangement uses TRBV6-5 and TRBJ2-1; 11 nucleotides match TRBD2. This CDR3 spans 14 amino acids. Germline lookup yields CDR1 MNHEY and CDR2 SVGAGI. Losses at the gene ends were 8 bases for V and 4 bases for J; bases not matched to a gene: 4. The CDR3 sequence is CASWGLAVYNEQFF. The CDR3 region has the DNA TGTGCCAGCTGGGGACTAGCGGTTTACAATGAGCAGTTCTTC.

The chain links TRBV11-3 to TRBJ2-5; D gene uncertain. Trimming pared 0 bases from V and 3 bases from J, leaving 5 bases between. This CDR3 has 13 amino acids. Germline CDR1 SGHNT, CDR2 YENEEA. The CDR3 reads CASSLEREETQYF. In nucleotides, the CDR3 is TGTGCCAGCAGCTTAGAACGCGAAGAGACCCAGTACTTC.

V gene TRBV7-8 combines with J gene TRBJ1-4; D is uncertain. The CDR3 sequence is 16 residues long. Trimming removed 0 bases at V and 3 bases at J, with 11 bases between. Germline-derived CDR1 and CDR2 are SGHVS and FQNEAQ. CDR3 nucleotides: TGTGCCAGCAGCTTAGCGGGCCGAACTTCTAATGAAAAACTGTTTTTT. It translates to CASSLAGRTSNEKLFF.

V and J are TRBV7-2 and TRBJ1-6; no reliable D call. Germline V gene sequence: CDR1 SGHTA, CDR2 FQGNSA. The CDR3 sequence is 14 residues long. V was cut by 2 bases and J by 1 base, with 3 bases left in between. The CDR3 reads CASSLSSYNSPLHF. CDR3 DNA: TGTGCCAGCAGCTTATCTTCCTATAATTCACCCCTCCACTTT.

This rearrangement joins TRBV6-2 or TRBV6-3 to TRBJ1-5; D unresolved. The CDR3 has 14 residues. Germline V CDR1 and CDR2: MNHEY, SVGEGT. Trimming took 0 bases from V and 0 from J, leaving 3 bases between them. CDR3 DNA sequence: TGTGCCAGCAGTTACTCGTATAGCAATCAGCCCCAGCATTTT. Translating gives CASSYSYSNQPQHF.

This chain joins TRBV9 and TRBJ1-2, with 9 bases fitting TRBD1. The CDR3 is 16 amino acids. Unmatched junction bases numbered 10, after V lost 3 bases and J lost 4 bases. Germline assignment: CDR1 SGDLS and CDR2 YYNGEE. The DNA of the CDR3 is TGTGCCAGCAGCGCCACGGGACAGGGAAATGGCTATGGCTACACCTTC. It specifies CASSATGQGNGYGYTF.

V is TRBV27 and J is TRBJ2-1; 10 bases line up with TRBD1. Germline V gene data show CDR1 as MNHEY and CDR2 as SMNVEV (reference sequence). The CDR3 has 19 amino acids. V lost 1 base to trimming and J lost 3 bases; unmatched junction nucleotides: 12. CDR3 residues: CASSLLKFHRDRGYNEQFF. In DNA form, the CDR3 reads TGTGCCAGCAGTTTATTGAAATTTCATCGGGACAGGGGCTACAATGAGCAGTTCTTC.

This clone rates as medium-sized. The genes are TRBV5-6 and TRBJ1-5; D not resolved. Germline-derived CDR1 and CDR2 are SGHDT and YYEEEE. The CDR3 is 16 residues long. Trimming pared 0 bases from V and 8 bases from J, leaving 18 bases between. In DNA form, the CDR3 reads TGTGCCAGCAGCTTGGGGGGTGGGCAACCCGGGAAGCCCCAGCATTTT. It translates to CASSLGGGQPGKPQHF.

Turning to this clone: One junction end disagrees with the germline gene, perhaps due to a read error. This chain joins TRBV7-2 and TRBJ2-7, with 9 nucleotides matching TRBD2. The CDR3 has 13 amino acids. The germline CDR1 and CDR2 sequences are SGHTA and FQGNSA. The CDR3: CASSLTLAGLFPF. DNA of the CDR3: TGTGCCAGCAGCTTGACGCTAGCGGGGCTGTTCCCCTTC. Full variable domain (rest looked up from reference TRBV7-2 and TRBJ2-7): GAGVSQSPSNKVTEKGKDVELRCDPISGHTALYWYRQSLGQGLEFLIYFQGNSAPDKSGLPSDRFSAERTGGSVSTLTIQRTQQEDSAVYLCASSLTLAGLFPFGPGTRLTVT.

The V call is TRBV7-2, the J call TRBJ1-4; D may be TRBD1 (6 bases). Trimming left V 1 base short and J 1 base short, with 10 bases between. The CDR3 covers 16 residues. CDR1 and CDR2 (germline): SGHTA, FQGNSA. CDR3 protein: CASSLEQGRTNEKLFF. The CDR3 DNA follows: TGTGCCAGCAGCTTAGAACAGGGAAGAACTAATGAAAAACTGTTTTTT.